This T cell receptor (beta chain) was captured in a study of blood T cell repertoires in COVID-19. As for the study in general: Samples came from the United States, Italy and Spain, spanning acute and convalescent COVID-19. Sources were T cells, B-cell-depleted T cells, or PBMCs; the material itself was cDNA or gDNA.

Germline assignment: CDR1 SGHTA and CDR2 FQGTGA. The CDR3 runs 15 residues. V shed 2 bases and J shed 0 bases, with 8 bases lying between them. Original processing methods: Reference gene primer amplification gave estimated nucleated cell counts. The repertoire was sequenced with immunoSEQ multiplex PCR; TCRdb's copy has only in-frame clones and lacks some. The V and J calls and the clone size are those of that table, but D and trimming were determined from the DNA. The data show about 80,000 clones, with around 88% seen just once and around two fifths held by the top ten. Input material: peripheral blood. The rearrangement links TRBV7-3 to TRBJ2-1; D is ambiguous. This clonotype originated in an elderly man with active or convalescent COVID-19. The CDR3, as DNA: TGTGCCAGCAGCTTAGACACTTTCTCCTACAATGAGCAGTTCTTC. Amino acid sequence: CASSLDTFSYNEQFF.